Sequencing of this TCR beta chain was carried out in a study of shared clonotypes between healthy human individuals. Study-wide results and limits: Among non-shared clonotypes, generation probabilities were lower than among those shared by all four donors. Between a handful of donors, naive CD4 clonotypes were shared at a level of around 5.1%.

The protocol was immunoSEQ multiplex PCR, while the TCRdb copy is restricted to in-frame clones and leaves out a portion. The table has over a million clones, about 84% seen once. CDR1 is MNHEY, CDR2 SVGAGI, per germline. The CDR3 has 15 amino acids. Trimming shortened V by 3 bases and J by 1 base, and 10 bases separated the two germline ends. Only Caucasian adults living in Nashville, Tennessee served as donors. In the case of this clone: Its antigen is not known.

Sample: memory CD4+ T cells from PBMCs. Subset described: CD45RA-negative fraction. The sequence derives from a man younger than 35 in good health. Some clones in this sample may be carry-over from other donors' samples. The gene calls are TRBV6-5 and TRBJ2-4; the D is unclear. The CDR3 nucleotides are TGTGCCAGCAGTTATCGGATAGGGGCCAAAAACATTCAGTACTTC. This translates into CASSYRIGAKNIQYF.